These 27 T cell receptor beta chains share one sample of origin, sequenced in a study of T cells in Graves' hyperthyroidism and ophthalmopathy. TCR beta CDR3 region amplification was performed from RNA transcripts. When the TCR CDR3 underwent first-round RT-PCR, the HTBI primer set was used. TCRdb independently ran MiXCR on the multiplex PCR reads; one entry per CDR3 protein. The sample lists roughly 650,000 distinct CDR3 sequences; approximately 15% were seen once. Sequencing was performed on blood. The receptors shown here come from a middle-aged woman with Graves' ophthalmopathy.

This clonotype was observed many times. The V and J genes are TRBV7-2 and TRBJ2-5, with TRBD2 matching over 13 bases. Germline CDR1 is SGHTA and CDR2 is FQGNSA. This CDR3 contains 17 residues. Trimming cost V 1 base and J 5 bases; bases outside gene matches: 7. The CDR3 loop reads CASSLGGLAGRRETQYF. CDR3 bases: TGTGCCAGCAGCTTAGGGGGACTAGCGGGACGGCGGGAGACCCAGTACTTC.

This sequence joins TRBV7-9 and TRBJ1-5, with D perhaps matching TRBD1 (5 bases). Germline CDR1 SEHNR, CDR2 FQNEAQ (reference sequence). The CDR3 consists of 14 residues. V was cut by 5 bases and J by 3 bases, with 11 bases left in between. Here the CDR3 reads CASSLDSLNQPQHF. The CDR3 nucleotides are TGTGCCAGCAGCCTAGACAGCCTCAATCAGCCCCAGCATTTT.

The rearrangement uses TRBV5-1 and TRBJ2-1, with 12 positions matching TRBD2. Per germline, CDR1 SGHRS and CDR2 YFSETQ. This CDR3 is built from 14 residues. J was trimmed by 8 bases and V by 4 bases; bases with no gene match: 4. The CDR3 spells CASSVTSGSYEQFF. CDR3 nucleotide sequence: TGCGCCAGCAGCGTGACTAGCGGGAGCTATGAGCAGTTCTTC.

The rearrangement uses TRBV9 and TRBJ1-5; D ambiguous. Germline V gene lookup returns CDR1 SGDLS and CDR2 YYNGEE. Trimming took 7 bases from V and 3 from J, leaving 2 bases between them. This CDR3 region has 10 residues. CDR3 DNA: TGTGCCAGCGCCAATCAGCCCCAGCATTTT. Its protein is CASANQPQHF. Based on the CDR3 plus reference TRBV9 and TRBJ1-5, the full variable domain is DSGVTQTPKHLITATGQRVTLRCSPRSGDLSVYWYQQSLDQGLQFLIQYYNGEERAKGNILERFSAQQFPDLHSELNLSSLELGDSALYFCASANQPQHFGDGTRLSIL.

This clonotype has ten or more counts. V and J are TRBV19 and TRBJ1-1; no clear D gene. The V end was cut by 4 bases, the J end by 7 bases, with 13 bases between. This CDR3 is 13 amino acids long. The germline gives CDR1 LNHDA, CDR2 SQIVND (reference sequence). CDR3 DNA: TGTGCCAGTAGTACCGGGCGGACGGATGAAGCTTTCTTT. Protein product: CASSTGRTDEAFF.

This clonotype was observed many times. The rearrangement links TRBV28 to TRBJ1-1; D is ambiguous. The CDR3 runs to 14 residues. V lost 4 bases and J 1 base, leaving 10 bases between the germline ends. Germline lookup yields CDR1 MDHEN and CDR2 SYDVKM. The CDR3 region is CASSSPPGNTEAFF. CDR3 sequence (DNA): TGTGCCAGCAGTTCCCCCCCTGGGAACACTGAAGCTTTCTTT.

The sample holds a few counts of this clonotype. The chain links TRBV7-9 to TRBJ2-1, with 9 positions matching TRBD2. Germline V lookup: CDR1 SEHNR, CDR2 FQNEAQ (reference sequence). CDR3 length equals 15 residues. V lost 3 bases, J lost 9 bases, and 9 bases stayed unmatched. The CDR3 reads CASSFPSGVWGEQFF. CDR3 in DNA: TGTGCCAGCAGCTTCCCTAGCGGGGTTTGGGGTGAGCAGTTCTTC.

This clonotype has more than one count but fewer than ten. The chain is built from TRBV6-1 and TRBJ2-1, with 12 bases matching TRBD2. This CDR3 region has 13 residues. Germline V CDR1 and CDR2: MNHNS, SASEGT. V trimming: 10 bases; J trimming: 5 bases; junction bases outside the gene matches: 3. The CDR3 spells CATRTSGNNEQFF. Written as DNA, the CDR3 is TGTGCCACCAGGACTAGCGGGAACAATGAGCAGTTCTTC.

There are a few counts of this clonotype. This sequence joins TRBV20-1 and TRBJ2-4; D gene unclear. Germline CDR1 reads DFQATT; CDR2 reads SNEGSKA (reference sequence). CDR3 length: 15 residues. Trimming removed 5 bases at V and 0 bases at J, with 14 bases between. The CDR3 nucleotides read TGCAGTGCTCCTCTTGATCAACTAGCCAAAAACATTCAGTACTTC. This gives the protein CSAPLDQLAKNIQYF.

This clonotype came up a few times. The chain employs TRBV6-1 and TRBJ1-1, with 10 bases matching TRBD1. This CDR3 comprises 17 residues. The V and J ends lost 6 bases and 0 bases, in that order; junction bases with no gene match: 10. Germline V gene lookup returns CDR1 MNHNS and CDR2 SASEGT. The CDR3: CASRGRDRGAMNTEAFF. In DNA, the CDR3 is TGTGCCAGCAGAGGGAGGGACAGGGGCGCAATGAACACTGAAGCTTTCTTT.

This clonotype was counted between two and nine times. The chain has TRBV5-5 and TRBJ1-1, with no clear D. Trimming took off 7 bases at V and 4 bases at J, with 17 bases between the two ends. The CDR3 covers 14 residues. Looked up from germline, CDR1 is SGHKS and CDR2 is YYEKEE (reference sequence). The CDR3 is CASRLYILPTEAFF. DNA for the CDR3: TGTGCCAGCCGCCTTTATATCCTGCCCACTGAAGCTTTCTTT.

This sequence joins TRBV6-1 and TRBJ2-1; 13 nucleotides agree with TRBD2. CDR1 is MNHNS, CDR2 SASEGT, per germline. The CDR3 totals 15 residues. V lost 6 bases and J lost 9; bases outside the gene matches: 8. CDR3 coding DNA: TGTGCCAGCAGGCTACTAGCGGGGGGGCCAGGTGAGCAGTTCTTC. Translated: CASRLLAGGPGEQFF.

For the CDR3, the DNA is TGCGCCAGCAGCCAGCGGTCCAGTTTTAACACTGAAGCTTTCTTT. Translated: CASSQRSSFNTEAFF. The chain combines TRBV4-1 with TRBJ1-1; no clear D. Per germline, CDR1 MGHRA and CDR2 YSYEKL. V was cut by 3 bases and J by 2 bases, with 13 bases left in between. CDR3 length: 15 amino acids.

In its sample, this clonotype was seen a few times. The J gene is TRBJ1-6, the V gene TRBV18; no reliable D call. Germline assignment: CDR1 KGHSH and CDR2 LQKENI. The V end lost 6 bases, the J end lost 11 bases, and 20 bases lay between the germline ends. This CDR3 is 15 amino acids long. CDR3 protein: CASSTREISEAPLHF. CDR3 bases: TGTGCCAGCTCCACACGTGAGATATCGGAGGCACCCCTCCACTTT.

This clonotype showed up many times. The gene calls are TRBV3-1 and TRBJ2-5; TRBD2 matches at 12 bases. This CDR3 has 17 residues. With 5 bases clipped from V and 3 bases from J, the junction kept 10 bases outside the gene matches. Germline CDR1 reads LGHDT; CDR2 reads YNNKEL (reference sequence). The CDR3 nucleotides are TGTGCCAGCAGCTCGCGACTAGCGGGGGCCTTGAAAGAGACCCAGTACTTC. Translated, it gives CASSSRLAGALKETQYF.

As for this clonotype: Because it lacks the conserved phenylalanine or tryptophan at the end, this CDR3 is likely a read error. This chain uses TRBV3-1 with TRBJ2-7; D might be TRBD2 (6 bases). The V end lost 4 bases, the J end lost 6 bases, and 13 bases lay between the germline ends. Germline V lookup: CDR1 LGHDT, CDR2 YNNKEL (reference sequence). There are 13 residues in the CDR3. CDR3 amino acids: CASSRTARGEQYL. CDR3 sequence (DNA): TGTGCCAGCAGCCGCACGGCGCGGGGCGAGCAGTACCTC.

This clonotype was seen many times. V and J are TRBV11-3 and TRBJ2-7; D may be TRBD1 or TRBD2 (6 bases each). The CDR3 consists of 14 residues. Germline CDR1 and CDR2: SGHNT and YENEEA. The germline V and J ends were trimmed by 0 bases and 4 bases, with 10 bases remaining between them. The CDR3 sequence is CASSLDGGHYEQYF. In nucleotides, the CDR3 is TGTGCCAGCAGCTTAGACGGGGGACATTACGAGCAGTACTTC. The full variable domain, with the rest looked up from reference TRBV11-3 and TRBJ2-7, is EAGVVQSPRYKIIEKKQPVAFWCNPISGHNTLYWYLQNLGQGPELLIRYENEEAVDDSQLPKDRFSAERLKGVDSTLKIQPAELGDSAVYLCASSLDGGHYEQYFGPGTRLTVT.

Ten or more counts support this clonotype. The chain uses TRBV7-6 and TRBJ2-1, with 8 bases that match TRBD2. Germline CDR1 and CDR2: SGHVS and FNYEAQ. The CDR3 is 16 residues long. The V segment lost 2 bases and the J segment 2 bases; nucleotides outside the gene matches: 5. CDR3 protein: CASSLLGLAAYNEQFF. The CDR3 DNA follows: TGTGCCAGCAGCTTATTAGGACTAGCAGCCTACAATGAGCAGTTCTTC. Full variable domain (remainder filled in from reference TRBV7-6 and TRBJ2-1): GAGVSQSPRYKVTKRGQDVALRCDPISGHVSLYWYRQALGQGPEFLTYFNYEAQQDKSGLPNDRFSAERPEGSISTLTIQRTEQRDSAMYRCASSLLGLAAYNEQFFGPGTRLTVL.

This clonotype showed up many times. The chain carries TRBV2 and TRBJ2-1; 9 bases fit TRBD2. V gave up 5 bases and J gave up 4 bases; unmatched junction bases: 12. CDR3 length: 17 amino acids. CDR1 and CDR2 (germline): SNHLY, FYNNEI. In nucleotides, the CDR3 is TGTGCCAGCAGTCCTAGTAACCTAGCGGGGCCTTACAATGAGCAGTTCTTC. Protein: CASSPSNLAGPYNEQFF.

Concerning this clonotype itself: A much larger clone lies one base from this, so it may be a read error. V and J are TRBV20-1 and TRBJ2-3, with TRBD2 identical over 10 bases. This CDR3 contains 13 residues. In germline, CDR1 is DFQATT, CDR2 SNEGSKA (reference sequence). CDR3 protein: CSMTSGPTDAQYF. CDR3 nucleotides: TGCAGTATGACTAGCGGGCCTACAGATGCGCAGTATTTT.

CDR3 coding DNA: TGTGCCAGTAGTATTCCAGGGTTGGGCCAAGAGACCCAGTACTTC. Protein sequence: CASSIPGLGQETQYF. The rearrangement uses TRBV19 and TRBJ2-5; tentative D call: TRBD1 (5 bases). With 3 bases removed from V and 1 base from J, the gap between germline ends came to 12 bases. The germline gives CDR1 LNHDA, CDR2 SQIVND (reference sequence). CDR3 size: 15 residues.

The table lists this clonotype with a few counts. The chain carries TRBV7-2 and TRBJ2-1; TRBD2 aligns across 7 bases. The CDR3 is 15 residues long. Germline loops: CDR1 SGHTA, CDR2 FQGNSA. The J segment lost 12 bases and the V segment lost 3 bases, leaving 14 bases of the junction unmatched. CDR3 sequence reads: CASSFERGLKSGQFF. The CDR3 DNA follows: TGTGCCAGCAGCTTTGAGCGGGGCCTGAAAAGCGGGCAGTTCTTC.

This clonotype appeared a few times. This rearrangement joins TRBV4-2 to TRBJ2-1; TRBD2 aligns across 8 bases. V was clipped by 1 base and J by 6 bases; unmatched bases: 8. CDR1 LGHNA and CDR2 YNFKEQ come from the germline V gene. The CDR3 extends over 16 amino acids. CDR3 sequence reads: CASSQVGAGERNEQFF. For the CDR3, the DNA is TGTGCCAGCAGCCAAGTGGGAGCGGGGGAACGCAATGAGCAGTTCTTC.

A few counts support this clonotype. The J gene is TRBJ2-5, the V gene TRBV5-1; D call uncertain. The CDR3 is 15 amino acids. The V gene lost 0 bases and the J gene lost 4 bases, with 13 bases spanning the gap. Germline CDR1 reads SGHRS; CDR2 reads YFSETQ. CDR3 region: CASSLAGGSPETQYF. In DNA, the CDR3 is TGCGCCAGCAGCTTGGCCGGTGGCTCCCCAGAGACCCAGTACTTC.

This clonotype was counted only a few times. This chain joins TRBV5-5 and TRBJ2-7; D remains unclear. The germline CDR1 and CDR2 sequences are SGHKS and YYEKEE (reference sequence). With 4 bases removed from V and 5 bases from J, the gap between germline ends came to 25 bases. CDR3 length: 17 amino acids. The DNA of the CDR3 is TGTGCCAGCAGCCCGAACAATGTAGCTGTACCCGTGGACGAGCAGTACTTC. Its translation is CASSPNNVAVPVDEQYF. Full variable domain (remainder filled in from reference TRBV5-5 and TRBJ2-7): DAGVTQSPTHLIKTRGQQVTLRCSPISGHKSVSWYQQVLGQGPQFIFQYYEKEERGRGNFPDRFSARQFPNYSSELNVNALLLGDSALYLCASSPNNVAVPVDEQYFGPGTRLTVT.

The rearrangement links TRBV4-1 to TRBJ1-6; possibly TRBD1 for D (5 bases). CDR3 length: 16 residues. V lost 6 bases, J lost 9 bases, and 21 bases lay in between. Germline V gives CDR1 MGHRA, CDR2 YSYEKL. The CDR3 protein is CASRGTAGPGISPLHF. CDR3 DNA sequence: TGCGCCAGCAGGGGTACCGCGGGACCTGGAATTTCACCCCTCCACTTT.

This clonotype was detected a few times. At one end the junction does not follow the germline gene, possibly because of a read error. The rearrangement links TRBV11-2 to TRBJ2-7, with D maybe TRBD2 (6 bases). This CDR3 is built from 18 residues. Germline CDR1 reads SGHAT; CDR2 reads FQNNGV. The DNA for the CDR3 is TGTGCCAGCAGCTTGAAACACCTTTTTGTGGGACCCTCTCGGGAGCGGTACTTC. Translation gives CASSLKHLFVGPSRERYF.